Listed below are T cell receptor beta chains from one sample, sequenced in a study of OX40 agonist ivuxolimab in advanced cancers. Data came from immunoSEQ multiplex PCR; TCRdb stores just in-frame clones and leaves some out. This table holds some 87,000 clones, about 92% found once. The specimen comprised CD4+ or CD8+ T cells sorted from blood, sampled in a trial of the OX40 agonist ivuxolimab. The receptors originated from an adult with an advanced solid tumor such as melanoma, head and neck, liver or kidney cancer. Both conserved end residues are part of each CDR3. The D gene is left open where the match is weak. Expanded clones get a size class; other rows say once, few or many, or leave the size out.

clone_size,j_call,d_call,v_call,cdr3_aa,cdr3_nt
NA,TRBJ2-2,NA,TRBV7-2,CASSDSGGATGELFF,TGTGCCAGCAGCGATTCTGGAGGGGCCACCGGGGAGCTGTTTTTT
once,TRBJ2-1,TRBD2,TRBV7-2,CASSYLAGTYNEQFF,TGTGCCAGCAGCTACCTAGCGGGGACCTACAATGAGCAGTTCTTC
NA,TRBJ2-3,NA,TRBV7-9,CASSLVGGSDTQYF,TGTGCCAGCAGCTTAGTCGGGGGATCAGATACGCAGTATTTT
NA,TRBJ2-5,NA,TRBV11-3,CASSPPEARGKETQYF,TGTGCCAGCAGCCCGCCGGAGGCCAGGGGAAAAGAGACCCAGTACTTC
NA,TRBJ2-3,TRBD1,TRBV11-1,CASSLLKSGGTDTQYF,TGTGCCAGCAGCTTATTGAAGTCAGGGGGAACAGATACGCAGTATTTT
NA,TRBJ2-3,TRBD2,TRBV7-2,CASSSQTSGSTDTQYF,TGTGCCAGCAGCTCACAGACTAGCGGGAGCACAGATACGCAGTATTTT
NA,TRBJ1-1,NA,TRBV19,CASSIRGNTEAFF,TGTGCCAGTAGTATTCGGGGGAACACTGAAGCTTTCTTT
few,TRBJ2-1,NA,TRBV5-1,CASSLGTGNEQFF,TGCGCCAGCAGCTTGGGAACAGGGAATGAGCAGTTCTTC
NA,TRBJ2-2,NA,TRBV4-3,CASSQDPAPGELFF,TGCGCCAGCAGCCAAGACCCGGCACCCGGGGAGCTGTTTTTT
NA,TRBJ1-4,NA,TRBV30,CAWGTRPGALANEKLFF,TGTGCCTGGGGTACCCGCCCCGGGGCGCTGGCTAATGAAAAACTGTTTTTT
NA,TRBJ1-6,NA,TRBV30,CAWSAGQDNSPLHF,TGTGCCTGGAGCGCGGGCCAAGATAATTCACCCCTCCACTTT
NA,TRBJ1-5,TRBD1,TRBV2,CASSWTGPSNQPQHF,TGTGCCAGCAGTTGGACAGGGCCAAGCAATCAGCCCCAGCATTTT
NA,TRBJ1-1,NA,TRBV7-2,CASSLVGTRGRTEAFF,TGTGCCAGCAGCTTAGTTGGAACTCGGGGGAGAACTGAAGCTTTCTTT
NA,TRBJ2-7,TRBD2,TRBV5-4,CASSGGTSGTYEQYF,TGTGCCAGCAGCGGGGGGACTAGCGGTACCTACGAGCAGTACTTC
NA,TRBJ1-1,TRBD1,TRBV18,CASSPTGTGGAGGTEAFF,TGTGCCAGCTCACCAACGGGGACAGGGGGCGCAGGGGGCACTGAAGCTTTCTTT
few,TRBJ1-2,TRBD1,TRBV5-1,CASSPGQGGYGYTF,TGCGCCAGCAGCCCCGGACAGGGCGGCTATGGCTACACCTTC
NA,TRBJ2-3,NA,TRBV7-2,CASSLSTGDTQYF,TGTGCCAGCAGCTTATCTACAGGGGATACGCAGTATTTT
NA,TRBJ2-1,TRBD2,TRBV7-3,CASSLWGREGPRDEQFF,TGTGCCAGCAGCTTATGGGGGCGGGAGGGACCTCGGGATGAGCAGTTCTTC
NA,TRBJ2-7,NA,TRBV28,CASAPPGGLEQYF,TGTGCCAGCGCACCGCCTGGGGGGCTCGAGCAGTACTTC
NA,TRBJ2-7,NA,TRBV9,CASSVAPPATYEQYF,TGTGCCAGCAGCGTAGCACCCCCTGCGACCTACGAGCAGTACTTC
NA,TRBJ1-3,NA,TRBV30,CAWSVSASGNTIYF,TGTGCCTGGAGTGTTTCAGCCTCTGGAAACACCATATATTTT
NA,TRBJ2-3,TRBD1,TRBV5-1,CASSGDSPTDTQYF,TGCGCCAGCAGCGGGGACAGTCCCACAGATACGCAGTATTTT
NA,TRBJ2-2,NA,TRBV19,CASSKGYSGELFF,TGTGCCAGTAGTAAGGGTTACTCCGGGGAGCTGTTTTTT
NA,TRBJ1-4,NA,TRBV30,CAWSNQEGEKLFF,TGTGCCTGGAGTAATCAGGAGGGAGAAAAACTGTTTTTT
NA,TRBJ2-7,NA,TRBV7-8,CASTTFRGSYEQYF,TGTGCCAGCACCACGTTCAGGGGTTCCTACGAGCAGTACTTC
NA,TRBJ2-5,TRBD2,TRBV4-1,CASSQGLAEETQYF,TGCGCCAGCAGCCAAGGACTAGCGGAAGAGACCCAGTACTTC
NA,TRBJ1-1,TRBD1,TRBV10-3,CAMGQGNAEAFF,TGTGCCATGGGACAGGGGAACGCTGAAGCTTTCTTT
NA,TRBJ2-7,NA,TRBV5-8,CASSLRGPNEQYF,TGTGCCAGCAGCTTAAGGGGTCCTAACGAGCAGTACTTC
NA,TRBJ1-3,NA,TRBV5-5,CASRGGSGSGNTIYF,TGTGCCAGCAGAGGAGGTTCGGGGTCTGGAAACACCATATATTTT
NA,TRBJ2-1,NA,TRBV4-2,CASSERWSLRDNEQFF,TGTGCCAGCAGCGAGAGGTGGTCGCTTCGCGACAATGAGCAGTTCTTC
NA,TRBJ1-1,NA,TRBV7-9,CASSLDRTEAFF,TGTGCCAGCAGCTTAGACAGGACTGAAGCTTTCTTT
NA,TRBJ2-4,TRBD1,TRBV28,CASRNGQGLAKNIQYF,TGTGCCAGCAGGAACGGACAGGGATTGGCCAAAAACATTCAGTACTTC
NA,TRBJ2-5,NA,TRBV6-6,CASSSWDTTRETQYF,TGTGCCAGCAGTTCGTGGGACACAACCAGGGAGACCCAGTACTTC
NA,TRBJ2-1,NA,TRBV5-1,CASSLRGLGISYNEQFF,TGCGCCAGCAGCTTACGGGGCCTGGGTATAAGCTACAATGAGCAGTTCTTC
NA,TRBJ2-5,NA,TRBV18,CASSSTGFWETQYF,TGTGCCAGCTCATCGACAGGATTCTGGGAGACCCAGTACTTC
NA,TRBJ2-2,TRBD1,TRBV19,CASSDRVRANTGELFF,TGTGCCAGTAGTGACAGGGTTAGGGCGAACACCGGGGAGCTGTTTTTT
NA,TRBJ2-7,NA,TRBV6-5,CASSYSQGAGYEQYF,TGTGCCAGCAGTTACTCGCAGGGTGCTGGGTACGAGCAGTACTTC
few,TRBJ1-5,NA,TRBV30,CAWSTGQGPQHF,TGTGCCTGGTCGACAGGTCAGGGGCCCCAGCATTTT
once,TRBJ1-1,NA,TRBV19,CASSSLAGTEAFF,TGTGCCAGTAGTTCCCTCGCGGGTACTGAAGCTTTCTTT
NA,TRBJ2-7,NA,TRBV5-1,CASSLDGYEQYF,TGCGCCAGCAGCTTGGACGGCTACGAGCAGTACTTC
NA,TRBJ1-2,NA,TRBV16,CASSLLGAGSVYGYTF,TGTGCCAGCAGCCTGTTGGGGGCAGGGAGTGTTTATGGCTACACCTTC
NA,TRBJ2-7,TRBD2,TRBV7-2,CASSGTSGPYEQYF,TGTGCCAGCAGCGGGACTAGCGGGCCCTACGAGCAGTACTTC
NA,TRBJ2-3,TRBD2,TRBV25-1,CASSEYGAGGPRDTQYF,TGTGCCAGCAGTGAATATGGAGCGGGAGGGCCTAGAGATACGCAGTATTTT
NA,TRBJ2-7,NA,TRBV28,CASSLWAVSYEQYF,TGTGCCAGCAGTTTATGGGCAGTTTCCTACGAGCAGTACTTC